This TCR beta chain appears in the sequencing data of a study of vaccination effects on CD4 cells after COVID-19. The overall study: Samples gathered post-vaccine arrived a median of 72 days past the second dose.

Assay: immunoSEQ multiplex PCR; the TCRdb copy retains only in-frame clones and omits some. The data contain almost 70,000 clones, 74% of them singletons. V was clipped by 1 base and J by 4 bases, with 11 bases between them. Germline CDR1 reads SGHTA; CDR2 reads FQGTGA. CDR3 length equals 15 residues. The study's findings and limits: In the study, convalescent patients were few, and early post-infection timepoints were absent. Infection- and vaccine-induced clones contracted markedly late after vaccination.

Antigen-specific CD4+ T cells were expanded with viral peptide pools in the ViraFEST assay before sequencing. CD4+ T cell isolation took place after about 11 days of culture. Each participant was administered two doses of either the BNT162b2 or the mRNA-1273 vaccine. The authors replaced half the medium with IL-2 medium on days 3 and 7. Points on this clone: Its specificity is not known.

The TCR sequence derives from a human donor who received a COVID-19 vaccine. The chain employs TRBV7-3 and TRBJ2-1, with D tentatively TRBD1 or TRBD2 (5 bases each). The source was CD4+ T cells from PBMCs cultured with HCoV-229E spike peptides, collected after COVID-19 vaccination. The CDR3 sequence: CASSLNVGVYNEQFF. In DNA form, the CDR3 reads TGTGCCAGCAGCTTAAATGTGGGGGTATACAATGAGCAGTTCTTC.